This section outlines one TCR beta chain sequence together with its context. This sample was included in a study of CD8 T cells in Susac syndrome. The CDR3 loop spans 10 amino acids. V was shortened by 7 bases and J by 5 bases, with 8 bases between the two germline ends. Germline CDR1 and CDR2: SQVTM and ANQGSEA. Reverse transcription of roughly 0.45 to 1 ug RNA used random hexamers. TCRdb re-called the immunoSEQ multiplex PCR reads through MiXCR, storing one row per CDR3 protein. This sample has around 140,000 distinct CDR3 sequences, with around 75% found just once. The receptor comes from a human donor with multiple sclerosis. Sequences were obtained from CD8+ T cells from PBMCs. The V and J genes are TRBV29-1 and TRBJ1-1, with a tentative D call TRBD1 (5 bases). The CDR3 region has the DNA TGCAGCGGGGACTGGACTGAAGCTTTCTTT. Its translation is CSGDWTEAFF.